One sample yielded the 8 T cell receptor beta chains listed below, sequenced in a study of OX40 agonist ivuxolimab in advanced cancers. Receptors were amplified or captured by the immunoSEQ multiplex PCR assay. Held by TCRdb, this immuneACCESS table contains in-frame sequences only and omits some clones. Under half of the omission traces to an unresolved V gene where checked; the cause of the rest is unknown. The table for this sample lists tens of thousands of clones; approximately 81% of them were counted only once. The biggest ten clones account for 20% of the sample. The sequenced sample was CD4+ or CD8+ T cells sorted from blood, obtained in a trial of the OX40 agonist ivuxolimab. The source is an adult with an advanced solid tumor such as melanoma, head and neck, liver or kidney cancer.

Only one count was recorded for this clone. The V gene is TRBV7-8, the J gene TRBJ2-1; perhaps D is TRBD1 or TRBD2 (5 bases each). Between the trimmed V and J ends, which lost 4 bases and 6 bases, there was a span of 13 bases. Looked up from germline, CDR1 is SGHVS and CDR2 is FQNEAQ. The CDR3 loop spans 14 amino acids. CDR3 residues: CASSWLPGGNEQFF. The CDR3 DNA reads TGTGCCAGCAGCTGGCTTCCTGGGGGCAATGAGCAGTTCTTC.

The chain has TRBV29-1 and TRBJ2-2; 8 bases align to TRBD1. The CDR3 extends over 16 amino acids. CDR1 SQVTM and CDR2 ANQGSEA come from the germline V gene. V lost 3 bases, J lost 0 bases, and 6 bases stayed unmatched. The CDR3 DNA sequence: TGCAGCGTTGATTTCGAGGACAGGGCGAACACCGGGGAGCTGTTTTTT. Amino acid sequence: CSVDFEDRANTGELFF.

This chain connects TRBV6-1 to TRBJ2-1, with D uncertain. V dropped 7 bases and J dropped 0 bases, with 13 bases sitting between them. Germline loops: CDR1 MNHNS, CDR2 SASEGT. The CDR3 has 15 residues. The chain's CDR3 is CASNLDGSSYNEQFF. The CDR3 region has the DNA TGTGCCAGCAACCTGGACGGAAGCTCCTACAATGAGCAGTTCTTC.

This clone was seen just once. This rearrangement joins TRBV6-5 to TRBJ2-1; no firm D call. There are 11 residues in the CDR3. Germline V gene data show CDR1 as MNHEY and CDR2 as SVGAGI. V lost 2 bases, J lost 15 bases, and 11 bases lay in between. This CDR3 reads CASSYGDTRFF. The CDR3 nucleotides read TGTGCCAGCAGTTACGGGGATACGCGGTTCTTC.

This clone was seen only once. CDR3 loop: CASSDPRQGHTGELFF. The CDR3 coding sequence is TGTGCCAGTAGTGACCCGAGACAGGGGCACACCGGGGAGCTGTTTTTT. The J gene is TRBJ2-2, the V gene TRBV19, with 8 positions matching TRBD1. CDR3 length: 16 residues. Trimming at V came to 5 bases and at J to 3 bases, leaving 8 bases not matched to a gene. CDR1 and CDR2 (germline): LNHDA, SQIVND (reference sequence).

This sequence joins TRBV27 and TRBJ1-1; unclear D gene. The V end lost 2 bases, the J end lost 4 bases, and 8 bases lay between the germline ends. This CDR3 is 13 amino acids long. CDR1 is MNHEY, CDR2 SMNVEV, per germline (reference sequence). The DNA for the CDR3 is TGTGCCAGCAGTTTAGCGGGGAGCACTGAAGCTTTCTTT. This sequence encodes CASSLAGSTEAFF.

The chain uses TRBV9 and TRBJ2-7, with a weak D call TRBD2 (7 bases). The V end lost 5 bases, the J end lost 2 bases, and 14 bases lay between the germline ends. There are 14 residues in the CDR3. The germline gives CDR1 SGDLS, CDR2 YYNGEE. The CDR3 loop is CASSLGGAPYEQYF. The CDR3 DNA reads TGTGCCAGCAGTTTAGGGGGGGCACCCTACGAGCAGTACTTC.

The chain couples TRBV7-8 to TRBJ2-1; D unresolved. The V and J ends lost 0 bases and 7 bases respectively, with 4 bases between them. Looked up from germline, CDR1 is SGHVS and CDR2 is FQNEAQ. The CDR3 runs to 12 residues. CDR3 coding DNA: TGTGCCAGCAGCTTAGCGTATAATGAGCAGTTCTTC. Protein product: CASSLAYNEQFF.